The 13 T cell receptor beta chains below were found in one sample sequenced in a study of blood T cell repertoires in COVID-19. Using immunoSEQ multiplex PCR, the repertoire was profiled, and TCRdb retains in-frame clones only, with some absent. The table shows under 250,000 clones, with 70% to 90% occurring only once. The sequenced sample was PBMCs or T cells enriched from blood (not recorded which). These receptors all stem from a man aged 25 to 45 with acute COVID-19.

In DNA form, the CDR3 reads TGTGCCTCCCAAAGTGGACTAGCTTTTGAGCAGTTCTTC. It codes for CASQSGLAFEQFF. J is TRBJ2-1 and V is TRBV30, with 8 bases matching TRBD2. CDR1 and CDR2 (germline): GTSNPN, SVGIG (reference sequence). This CDR3 comprises 13 residues. J was trimmed by 9 bases and V by 7 bases; bases with no gene match: 11.

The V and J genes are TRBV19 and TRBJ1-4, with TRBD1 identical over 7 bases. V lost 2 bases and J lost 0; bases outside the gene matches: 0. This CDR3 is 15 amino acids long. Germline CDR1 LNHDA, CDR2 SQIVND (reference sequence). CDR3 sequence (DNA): TGTGCCAGTAGTATACAGGGGGCAACTAATGAAAAACTGTTTTTT. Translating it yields CASSIQGATNEKLFF.

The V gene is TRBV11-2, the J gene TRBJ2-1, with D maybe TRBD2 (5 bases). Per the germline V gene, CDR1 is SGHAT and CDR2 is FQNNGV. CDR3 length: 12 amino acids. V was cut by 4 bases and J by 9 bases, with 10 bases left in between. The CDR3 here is CASSSGRGEQFF. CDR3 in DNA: TGTGCCAGCAGCTCGGGGAGAGGTGAGCAGTTCTTC.

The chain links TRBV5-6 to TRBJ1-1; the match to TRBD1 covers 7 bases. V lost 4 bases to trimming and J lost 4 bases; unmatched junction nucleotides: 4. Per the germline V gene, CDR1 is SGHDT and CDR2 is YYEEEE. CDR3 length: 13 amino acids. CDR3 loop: CASSRQGLTEAFF. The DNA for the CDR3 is TGTGCCAGCAGCCGACAGGGACTCACTGAAGCTTTCTTT.

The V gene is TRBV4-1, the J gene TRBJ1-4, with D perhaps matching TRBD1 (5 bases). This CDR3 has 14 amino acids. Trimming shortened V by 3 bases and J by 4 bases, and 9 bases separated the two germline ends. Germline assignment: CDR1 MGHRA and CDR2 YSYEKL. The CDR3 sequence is CASSQDQGNEKLFF. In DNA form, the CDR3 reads TGCGCCAGCAGCCAGGATCAGGGTAATGAAAAACTGTTTTTT.

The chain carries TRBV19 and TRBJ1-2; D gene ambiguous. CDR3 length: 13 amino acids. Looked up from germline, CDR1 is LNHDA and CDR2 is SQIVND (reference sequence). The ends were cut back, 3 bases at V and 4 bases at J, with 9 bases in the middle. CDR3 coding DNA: TGTGCCAGTAGTATCCAGGCTATCTATGGCTACACCTTC. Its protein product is CASSIQAIYGYTF. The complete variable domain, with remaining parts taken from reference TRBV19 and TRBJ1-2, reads DGGITQSPKYLFRKEGQNVTLSCEQNLNHDAMYWYRQDPGQGLRLIYYSQIVNDFQKGDIAEGYSVSREKKESFPLTVTSAQKNPTAFYLCASSIQAIYGYTFGSGTRLTVV.

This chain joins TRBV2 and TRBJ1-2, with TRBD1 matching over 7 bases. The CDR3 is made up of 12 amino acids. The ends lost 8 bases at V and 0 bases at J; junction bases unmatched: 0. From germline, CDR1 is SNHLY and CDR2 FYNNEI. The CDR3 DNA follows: TGTGCCAGCGGGACAGCTAACTATGGCTACACCTTC. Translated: CASGTANYGYTF.

The CDR3 sequence: CASRSRGGGVNTEAFF. CDR3 DNA sequence: TGTGCCAGCAGATCTAGGGGAGGCGGGGTGAACACTGAAGCTTTCTTT. V gene TRBV5-5 combines with J gene TRBJ1-1; a possible D gene is TRBD1 (5 bases). Germline CDR1 and CDR2: SGHKS and YYEKEE (reference sequence). Trimming left V 5 bases short and J 0 bases short, with 17 bases between. The CDR3 covers 16 residues.

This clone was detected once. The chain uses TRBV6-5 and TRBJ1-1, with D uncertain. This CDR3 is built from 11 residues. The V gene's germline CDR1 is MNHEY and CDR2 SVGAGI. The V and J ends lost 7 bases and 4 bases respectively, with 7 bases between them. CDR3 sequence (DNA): TGTGCCAGCACTCGCGGCACTGAAGCTTTCTTT. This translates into CASTRGTEAFF.

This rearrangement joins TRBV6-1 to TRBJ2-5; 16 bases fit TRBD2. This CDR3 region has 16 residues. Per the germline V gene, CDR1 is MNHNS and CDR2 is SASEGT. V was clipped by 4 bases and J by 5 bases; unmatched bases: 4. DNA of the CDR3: TGTGCCAGCAGTGCCACGGGACTAGCGGGGGGGGAGACCCAGTACTTC. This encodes CASSATGLAGGETQYF.

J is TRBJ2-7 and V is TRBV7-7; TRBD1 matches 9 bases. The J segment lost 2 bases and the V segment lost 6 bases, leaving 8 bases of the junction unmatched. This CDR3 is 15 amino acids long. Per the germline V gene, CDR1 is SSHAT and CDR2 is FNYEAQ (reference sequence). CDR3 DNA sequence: TGTGCCAGCAGTCCGATGACAGGGGGGACCTACGAGCAGTACTTC. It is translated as CASSPMTGGTYEQYF.

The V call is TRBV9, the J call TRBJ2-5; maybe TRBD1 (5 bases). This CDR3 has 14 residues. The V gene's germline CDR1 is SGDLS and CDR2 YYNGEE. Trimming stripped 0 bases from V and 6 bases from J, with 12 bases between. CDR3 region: CASSVGGAGKTQYF. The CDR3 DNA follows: TGTGCCAGCAGCGTAGGAGGAGCAGGGAAGACCCAGTACTTC.

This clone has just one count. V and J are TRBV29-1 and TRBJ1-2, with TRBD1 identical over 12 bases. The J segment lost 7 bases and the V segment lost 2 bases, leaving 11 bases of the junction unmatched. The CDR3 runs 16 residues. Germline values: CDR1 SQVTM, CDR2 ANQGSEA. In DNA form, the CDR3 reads TGCAGCGTTGAAAGCGGGACAGGGGGCCGGCTTGGTGGCTACACCTTC. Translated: CSVESGTGGRLGGYTF.